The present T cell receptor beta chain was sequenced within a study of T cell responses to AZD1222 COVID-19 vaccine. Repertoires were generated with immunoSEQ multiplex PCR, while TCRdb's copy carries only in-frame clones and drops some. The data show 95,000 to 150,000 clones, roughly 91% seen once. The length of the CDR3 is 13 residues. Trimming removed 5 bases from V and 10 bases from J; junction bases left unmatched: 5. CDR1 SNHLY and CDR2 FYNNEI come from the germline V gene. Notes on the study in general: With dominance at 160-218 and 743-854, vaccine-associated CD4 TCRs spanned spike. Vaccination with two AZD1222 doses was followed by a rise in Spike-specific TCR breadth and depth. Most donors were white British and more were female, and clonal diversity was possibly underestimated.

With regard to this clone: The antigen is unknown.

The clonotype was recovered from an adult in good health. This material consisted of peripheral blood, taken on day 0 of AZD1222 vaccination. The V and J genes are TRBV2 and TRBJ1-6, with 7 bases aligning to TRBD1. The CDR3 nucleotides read TGTGCCAGCAGTACAACAGGGGAGTCACCCCTCCACTTT. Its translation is CASSTTGESPLHF. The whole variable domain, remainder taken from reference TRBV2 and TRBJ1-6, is EPEVTQTPSHQVTQMGQEVILRCVPISNHLYFYWYRQILGQKVEFLVSFYNNEISEKSEIFDDQFSVERPDGSNFTLKIRSTKLEDSAMYFCASSTTGESPLHFGNGTRLTVT.